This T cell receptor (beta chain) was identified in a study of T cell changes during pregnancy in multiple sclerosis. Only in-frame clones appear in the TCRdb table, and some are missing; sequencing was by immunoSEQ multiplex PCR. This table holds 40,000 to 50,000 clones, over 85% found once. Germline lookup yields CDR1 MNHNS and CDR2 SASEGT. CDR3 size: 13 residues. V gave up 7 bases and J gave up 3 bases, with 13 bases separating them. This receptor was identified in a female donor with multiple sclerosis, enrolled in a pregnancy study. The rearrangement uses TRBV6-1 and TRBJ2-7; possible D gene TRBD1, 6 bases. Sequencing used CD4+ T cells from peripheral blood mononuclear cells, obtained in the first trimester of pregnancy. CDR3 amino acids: CASTDRTYYEQYF. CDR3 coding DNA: TGTGCCAGCACCGACAGGACTTACTACGAGCAGTACTTC.